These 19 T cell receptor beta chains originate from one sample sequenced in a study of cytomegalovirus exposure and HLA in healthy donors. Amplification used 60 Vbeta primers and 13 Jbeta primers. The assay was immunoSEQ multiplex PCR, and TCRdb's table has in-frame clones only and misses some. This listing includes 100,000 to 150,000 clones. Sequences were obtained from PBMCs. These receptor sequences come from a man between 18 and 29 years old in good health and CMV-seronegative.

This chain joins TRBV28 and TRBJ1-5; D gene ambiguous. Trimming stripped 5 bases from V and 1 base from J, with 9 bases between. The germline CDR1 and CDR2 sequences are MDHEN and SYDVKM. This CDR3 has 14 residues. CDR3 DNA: TGTGCCAGCAGTCCGGCGGGGAGCAATCAGCCCCAGCATTTT. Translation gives CASSPAGSNQPQHF.

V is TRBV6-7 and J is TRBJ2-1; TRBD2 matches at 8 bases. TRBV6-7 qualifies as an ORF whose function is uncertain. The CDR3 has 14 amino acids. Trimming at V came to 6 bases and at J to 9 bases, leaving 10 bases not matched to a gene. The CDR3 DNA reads TGTGCCAGCAGAGGGACTAGTGATGAGATTGAGCAGTTCTTC. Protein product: CASRGTSDEIEQFF.

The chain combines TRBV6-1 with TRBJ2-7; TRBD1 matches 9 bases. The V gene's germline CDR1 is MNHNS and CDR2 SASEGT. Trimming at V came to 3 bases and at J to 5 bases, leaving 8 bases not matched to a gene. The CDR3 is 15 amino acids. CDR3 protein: CASSDGTGWLHEQYF. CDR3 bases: TGTGCCAGCAGTGACGGGACAGGGTGGCTTCACGAGCAGTACTTC.

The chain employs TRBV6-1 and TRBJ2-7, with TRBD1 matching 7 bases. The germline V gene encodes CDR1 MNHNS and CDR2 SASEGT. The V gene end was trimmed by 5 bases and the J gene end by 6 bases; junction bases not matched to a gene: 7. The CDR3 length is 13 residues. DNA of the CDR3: TGTGCCAGCAGTCCCCGGACAGGAATCGAGCAGTACTTC. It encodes CASSPRTGIEQYF.

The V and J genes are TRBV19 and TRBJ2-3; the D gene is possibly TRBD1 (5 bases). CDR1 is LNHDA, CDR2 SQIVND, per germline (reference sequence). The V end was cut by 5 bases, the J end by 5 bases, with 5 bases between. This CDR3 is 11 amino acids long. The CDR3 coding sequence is TGTGCCAGTAGTGACAGAGATACGCAGTATTTT. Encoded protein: CASSDRDTQYF.

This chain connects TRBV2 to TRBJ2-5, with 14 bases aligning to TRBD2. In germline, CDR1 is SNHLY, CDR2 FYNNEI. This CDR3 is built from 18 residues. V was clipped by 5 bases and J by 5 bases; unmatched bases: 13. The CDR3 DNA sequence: TGTGCCAGCAGTAAGGGGACTAGCGGGAGAAATTATATGGAGACCCAGTACTTC. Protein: CASSKGTSGRNYMETQYF. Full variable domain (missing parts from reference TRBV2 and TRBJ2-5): EPEVTQTPSHQVTQMGQEVILRCVPISNHLYFYWYRQILGQKVEFLVSFYNNEISEKSEIFDDQFSVERPDGSNFTLKIRSTKLEDSAMYFCASSKGTSGRNYMETQYFGPGTRLLVL.

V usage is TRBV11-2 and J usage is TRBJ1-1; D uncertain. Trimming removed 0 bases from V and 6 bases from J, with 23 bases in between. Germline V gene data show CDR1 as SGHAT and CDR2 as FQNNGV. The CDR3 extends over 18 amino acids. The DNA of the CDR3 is TGTGCCAGCAGCTTAGATCCCTGGGTTGAGGCAGCGGACGCTGAAGCTTTCTTT. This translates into CASSLDPWVEAADAEAFF.

For the CDR3, the DNA is TGTGCCAGCAGCTTAGCCCTAGGGACAGATGGCTACACCTTC. Amino acids: CASSLALGTDGYTF. This chain links TRBV7-8 with TRBJ1-2, with 7 bases aligning to TRBD1. The CDR3 sequence is 14 residues long. V trimming: 0 bases; J trimming: 6 bases; junction bases outside the gene matches: 4. CDR1 is SGHVS, CDR2 FQNEAQ, per germline.

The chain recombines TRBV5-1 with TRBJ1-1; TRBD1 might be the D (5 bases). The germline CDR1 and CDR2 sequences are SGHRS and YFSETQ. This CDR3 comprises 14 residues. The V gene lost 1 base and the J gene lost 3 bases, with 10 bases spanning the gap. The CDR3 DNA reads TGCGCCAGCAGCTTGCCCGGGGGAGACACTGAAGCTTTCTTT. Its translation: CASSLPGGDTEAFF. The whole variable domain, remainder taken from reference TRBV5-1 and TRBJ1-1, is KAGVTQTPRYLIKTRGQQVTLSCSPISGHRSVSWYQQTPGQGLQFLFEYFSETQRNKGNFPGRFSGRQFSNSRSEMNVSTLELGDSALYLCASSLPGGDTEAFFGQGTRLTVV.

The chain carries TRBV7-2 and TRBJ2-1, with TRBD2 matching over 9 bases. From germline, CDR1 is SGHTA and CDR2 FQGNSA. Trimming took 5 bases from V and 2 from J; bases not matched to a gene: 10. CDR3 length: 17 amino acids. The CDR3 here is CASSPTMTSGAYNEQFF. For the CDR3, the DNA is TGTGCCAGCAGCCCAACGATGACTAGCGGAGCCTACAATGAGCAGTTCTTC.

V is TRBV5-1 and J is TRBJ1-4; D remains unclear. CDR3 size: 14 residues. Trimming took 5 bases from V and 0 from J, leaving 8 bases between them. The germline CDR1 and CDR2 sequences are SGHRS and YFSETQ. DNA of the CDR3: TGCGCCAGCAGAACGTCAGCAACTAATGAAAAACTGTTTTTT. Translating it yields CASRTSATNEKLFF.

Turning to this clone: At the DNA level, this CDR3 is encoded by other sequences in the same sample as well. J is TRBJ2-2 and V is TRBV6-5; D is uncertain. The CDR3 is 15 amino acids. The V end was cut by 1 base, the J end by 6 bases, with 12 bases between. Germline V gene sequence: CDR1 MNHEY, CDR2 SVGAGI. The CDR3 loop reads CASSYYLTRPGELFF. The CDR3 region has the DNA TGTGCCAGCAGTTACTATTTAACTCGCCCCGGGGAGCTGTTTTTT.

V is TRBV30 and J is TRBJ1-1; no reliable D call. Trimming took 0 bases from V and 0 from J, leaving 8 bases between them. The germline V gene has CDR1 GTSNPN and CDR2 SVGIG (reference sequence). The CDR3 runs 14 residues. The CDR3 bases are TGTGCCTGGAGTGTATTAGTTGTGAACACTGAAGCTTTCTTT. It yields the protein CAWSVLVVNTEAFF.

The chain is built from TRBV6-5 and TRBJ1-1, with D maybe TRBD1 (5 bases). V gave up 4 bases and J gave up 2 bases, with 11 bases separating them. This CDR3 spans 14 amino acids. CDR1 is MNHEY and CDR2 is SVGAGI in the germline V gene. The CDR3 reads CASSFMGGNTEAFF. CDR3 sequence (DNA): TGTGCCAGCAGTTTCATGGGGGGAAACACTGAAGCTTTCTTT.

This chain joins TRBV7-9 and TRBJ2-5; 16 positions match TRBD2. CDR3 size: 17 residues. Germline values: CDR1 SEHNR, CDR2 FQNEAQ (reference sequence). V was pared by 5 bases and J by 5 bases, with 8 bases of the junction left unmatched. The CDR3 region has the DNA TGTGCCAGCAGCCGAGGGACTAGCGGGAGGGACGGGGAGACCCAGTACTTC. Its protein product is CASSRGTSGRDGETQYF. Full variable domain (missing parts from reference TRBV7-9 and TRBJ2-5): DTGVSQNPRHKITKRGQNVTFRCDPISEHNRLYWYRQTLGQGPEFLTYFQNEAQLEKSRLLSDRFSAERPKGSFSTLEIQRTEQGDSAMYLCASSRGTSGRDGETQYFGPGTRLLVL.

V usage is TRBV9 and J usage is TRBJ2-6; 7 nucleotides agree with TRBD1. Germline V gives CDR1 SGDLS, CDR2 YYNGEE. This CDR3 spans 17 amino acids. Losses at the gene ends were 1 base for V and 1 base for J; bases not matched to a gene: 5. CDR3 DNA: TGTGCCAGCAGCGTATCAGTACAGGGGTCTGGGGCCAACGTCCTGACTTTC. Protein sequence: CASSVSVQGSGANVLTF.

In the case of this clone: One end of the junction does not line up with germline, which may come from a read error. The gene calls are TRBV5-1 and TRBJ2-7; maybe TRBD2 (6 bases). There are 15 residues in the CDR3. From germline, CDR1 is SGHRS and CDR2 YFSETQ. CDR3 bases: TGCGCCAGCAGCTTGGGGGGCCCGGGACTCCGGCGCGAGGAATTC. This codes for CASSLGGPGLRREEF.

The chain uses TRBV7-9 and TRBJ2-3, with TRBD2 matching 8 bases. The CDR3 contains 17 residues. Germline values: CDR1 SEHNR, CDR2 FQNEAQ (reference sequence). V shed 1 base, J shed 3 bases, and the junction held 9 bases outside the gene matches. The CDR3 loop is CASSLGWREVATDTQYF. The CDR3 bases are TGTGCCAGCAGCTTAGGTTGGCGGGAGGTTGCGACAGATACGCAGTATTTT.

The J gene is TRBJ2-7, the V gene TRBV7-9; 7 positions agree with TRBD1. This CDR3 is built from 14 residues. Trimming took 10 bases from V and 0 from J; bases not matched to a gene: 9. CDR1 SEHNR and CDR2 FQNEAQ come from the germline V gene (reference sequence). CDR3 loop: CATTGPLSSYEQYF. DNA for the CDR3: TGTGCCACGACAGGGCCCCTGAGCTCCTACGAGCAGTACTTC.